The sequence of this T cell receptor (beta chain) was determined in a study of shared T cell receptors in the human thymus. Trimming cost V 1 base and J 4 bases, with 13 bases left between them. Germline V lookup: CDR1 LGHNA, CDR2 YSLEER. The CDR3 covers 15 residues. Clones were sequenced by immunoSEQ multiplex PCR, and TCRdb holds only the in-frame ones, with some missing. The repertoire has some 700,000 clones, approximately 85% of them found once; the top ten carry roughly 0.01%. In addition, the sample was reused for a study of human thymus T cells. That study adds: Immunologically healthy infants in Finland undergoing congenital heart defect surgery were the donors. There appeared to be biased usage of V and J genes in thymic and blood repertoires. Related research reported highly overlapping thymic repertoires among unrelated individuals.

This TCR derives from a girl under three years old with a congenital heart defect. The rearrangement joins TRBV4-3 to TRBJ1-2; no firm D call. The specimen was thymocytes. The CDR3 DNA is TGCGCCAGCAGCCAAGGCCGGAGAGGGTCCTATGGCTACACCTTC. Translation gives CASSQGRRGSYGYTF.